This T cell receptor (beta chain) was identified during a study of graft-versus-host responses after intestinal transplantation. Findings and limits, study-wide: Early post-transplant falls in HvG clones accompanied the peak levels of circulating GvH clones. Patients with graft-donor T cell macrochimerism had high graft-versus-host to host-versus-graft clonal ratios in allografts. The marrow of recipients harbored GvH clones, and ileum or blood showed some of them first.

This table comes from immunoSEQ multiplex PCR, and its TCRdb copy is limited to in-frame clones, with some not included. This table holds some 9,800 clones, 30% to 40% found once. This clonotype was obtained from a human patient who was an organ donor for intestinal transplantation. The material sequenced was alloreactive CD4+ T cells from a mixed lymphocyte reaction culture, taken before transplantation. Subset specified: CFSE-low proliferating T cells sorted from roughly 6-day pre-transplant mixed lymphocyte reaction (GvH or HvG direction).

CDR3 amino acids: CATSRDGVYEQYF. CDR3 in DNA: TGTGCCACCAGCAGAGATGGGGTGTACGAGCAGTACTTC. The V and J genes are TRBV15 and TRBJ2-7; D is unclear. The CDR3 totals 13 residues. Germline loops: CDR1 LNHNV, CDR2 YYDKDF (reference sequence). Trimming removed 0 bases from V and 4 bases from J, with 7 bases in between.